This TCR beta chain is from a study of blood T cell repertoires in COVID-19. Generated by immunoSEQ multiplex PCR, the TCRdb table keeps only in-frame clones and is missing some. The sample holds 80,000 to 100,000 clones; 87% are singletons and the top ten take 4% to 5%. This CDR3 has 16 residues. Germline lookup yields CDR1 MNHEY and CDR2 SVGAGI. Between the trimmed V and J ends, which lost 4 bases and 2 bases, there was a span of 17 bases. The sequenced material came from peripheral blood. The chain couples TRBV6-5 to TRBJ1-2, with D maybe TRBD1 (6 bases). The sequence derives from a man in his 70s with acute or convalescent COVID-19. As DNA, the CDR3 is TGTGCCAGCAGTTTTTCGGGACAACTCCGGAACTATGGCTACACCTTC. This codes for CASSFSGQLRNYGYTF.